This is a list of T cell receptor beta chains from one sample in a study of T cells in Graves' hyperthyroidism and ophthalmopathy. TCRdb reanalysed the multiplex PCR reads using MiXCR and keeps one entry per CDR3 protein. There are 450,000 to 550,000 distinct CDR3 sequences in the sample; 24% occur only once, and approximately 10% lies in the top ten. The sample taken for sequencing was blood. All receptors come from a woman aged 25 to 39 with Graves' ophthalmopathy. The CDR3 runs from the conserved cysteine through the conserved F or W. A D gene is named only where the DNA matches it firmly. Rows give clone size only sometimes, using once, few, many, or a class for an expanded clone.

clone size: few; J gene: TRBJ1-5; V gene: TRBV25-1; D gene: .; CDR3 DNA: TGTGCCAGCAGTGGGGTCGGTGAGCCCCAGCATTTT; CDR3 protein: CASSGVGEPQHF
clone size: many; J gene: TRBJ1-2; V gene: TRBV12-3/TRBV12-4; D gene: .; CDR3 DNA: TGTGCCAGCAGCACGACAGCCTACTATGGCTACACCTTC; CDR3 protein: CASSTTAYYGYTF
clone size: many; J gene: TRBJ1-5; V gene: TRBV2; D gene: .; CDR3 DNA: TGTGCCAGCAGTGGGGGGACACATTATCAGCCCCAGCATTTT; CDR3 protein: CASSGGTHYQPQHF
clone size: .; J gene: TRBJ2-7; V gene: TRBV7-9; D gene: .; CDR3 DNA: TGTGCCAGCAGCCCTTACAGGGATACCTACGAGCAGTACTTC; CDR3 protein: CASSPYRDTYEQYF
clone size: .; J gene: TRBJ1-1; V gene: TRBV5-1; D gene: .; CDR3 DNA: TGCGCCACGTCGTCGTCTCCGAACACTGAAGCTTTCTTT; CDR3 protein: CATSSSPNTEAFF
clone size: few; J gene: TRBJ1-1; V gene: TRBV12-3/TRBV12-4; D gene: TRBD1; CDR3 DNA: TGTGCCAGCAGTCCGGCAGGGGGCATGGATAACACTGAAGCTTTCTTT; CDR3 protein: CASSPAGGMDNTEAFF
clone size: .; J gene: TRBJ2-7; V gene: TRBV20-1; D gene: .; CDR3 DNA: TGCAGTGCTGGACAAGATCGGCAGTACTTC; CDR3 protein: CSAGQDRQYF
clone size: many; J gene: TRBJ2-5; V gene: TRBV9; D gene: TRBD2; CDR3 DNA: TGTGCCAGCAGCGGGCAGGCAGCGGGGGGGCAAGAGACCCAGTACTTC; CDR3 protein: CASSGQAAGGQETQYF
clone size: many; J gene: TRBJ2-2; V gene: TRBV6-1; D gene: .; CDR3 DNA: TGTGCCAGCATCTGGCAAGGGACGACCGGGGAGCTGTTTTTT; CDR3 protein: CASIWQGTTGELFF
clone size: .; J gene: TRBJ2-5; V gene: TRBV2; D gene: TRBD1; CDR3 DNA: TGTGCCAGCTCGACAGGGGCGAGGGAGACCCAGTACTTC; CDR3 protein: CASSTGARETQYF
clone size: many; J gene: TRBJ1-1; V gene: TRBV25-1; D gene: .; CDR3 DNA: TGTGCCAGCAGTCGGGACGGGGGCCGGTGGACTGAAGCTTTCTTT; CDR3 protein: CASSRDGGRWTEAFF
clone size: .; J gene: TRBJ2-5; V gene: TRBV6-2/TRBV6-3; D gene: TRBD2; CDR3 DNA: TGTGCCAGCAGTTACCGGCTTGGAGCGGGGGAGCAAGAGACCCAGTACTTC; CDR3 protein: CASSYRLGAGEQETQYF
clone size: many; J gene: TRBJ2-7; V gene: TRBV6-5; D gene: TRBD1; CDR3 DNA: TGTGCCAGCAGTTACCGGGGACAGGGGGCTCGGGCCTACGAGCAGTACTTC; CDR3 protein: CASSYRGQGARAYEQYF
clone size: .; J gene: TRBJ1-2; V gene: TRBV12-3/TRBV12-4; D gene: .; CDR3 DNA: TGTGCCAGCAGTTCCTTCGTCACTAGGTCTGGATACACCTTC; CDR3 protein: CASSSFVTRSGYTF
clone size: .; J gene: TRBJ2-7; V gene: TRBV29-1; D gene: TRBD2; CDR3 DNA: TGCAGCGTTCTAGGGGAGGGAACCTACGAGCAGTACTTC; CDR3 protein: CSVLGEGTYEQYF
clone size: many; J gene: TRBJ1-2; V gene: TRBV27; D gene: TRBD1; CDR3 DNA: TGTGCCAGCAGGAGACGGGACAGTCGGAGCTATGGCTACACCTTC; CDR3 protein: CASRRRDSRSYGYTF
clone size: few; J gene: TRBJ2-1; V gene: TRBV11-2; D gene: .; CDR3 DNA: TGTGCCAGCAGCTTAGGAGGACTGGCCTATTCAGGGGATGAGCAGTTCTTC; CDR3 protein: CASSLGGLAYSGDEQFF
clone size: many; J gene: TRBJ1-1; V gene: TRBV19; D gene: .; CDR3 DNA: TGTGCCAGTAGTATAATAAATAGCGGGGCCGGGCGTTACACTGAAGCTTTCTTT; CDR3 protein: CASSIINSGAGRYTEAFF
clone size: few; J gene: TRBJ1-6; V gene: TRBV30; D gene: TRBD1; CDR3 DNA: TGTGCCTGGAGGTACCGGACAGGGTTCGGGAATTCACCCCTCCACTTT; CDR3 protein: CAWRYRTGFGNSPLHF
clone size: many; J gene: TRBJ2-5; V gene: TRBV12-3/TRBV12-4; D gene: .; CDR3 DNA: TGTGCCAGCAGTACAGGACGGTGGGAGACCCAGTACTTC; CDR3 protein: CASSTGRWETQYF
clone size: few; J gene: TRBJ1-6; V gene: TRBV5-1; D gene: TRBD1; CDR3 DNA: TGCGCCAGCAGCCCCTTAGGGACAGGGGGAAATTCACCCCTCCACTTT; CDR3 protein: CASSPLGTGGNSPLHF
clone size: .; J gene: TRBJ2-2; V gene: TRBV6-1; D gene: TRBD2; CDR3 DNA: TGTGCCAGCAGAGGACTAGCGGGGGGGACTAACACCGGGGAGCTGTTTTTT; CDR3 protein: CASRGLAGGTNTGELFF
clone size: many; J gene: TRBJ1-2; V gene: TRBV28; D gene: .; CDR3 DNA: TGTGCCACCCCGGAAAAAGGCACCTCTAACTATGGCTACACCTTC; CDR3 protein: CATPEKGTSNYGYTF
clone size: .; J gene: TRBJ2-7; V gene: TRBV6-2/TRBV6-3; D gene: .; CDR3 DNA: TGTGCCAGCAGTTACCTGACCTACGAGCAGTACTTC; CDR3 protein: CASSYLTYEQYF
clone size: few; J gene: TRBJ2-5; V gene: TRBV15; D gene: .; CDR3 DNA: TGTGCCACCAGCAGAGCCGATGCAGGGCCAGAGACCCAGTACTTC; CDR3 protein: CATSRADAGPETQYF
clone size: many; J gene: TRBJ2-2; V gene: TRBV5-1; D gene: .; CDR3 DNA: TGCGCCAGCAGCTCACAGGTGGCCGGGGAGCTGTTTTTT; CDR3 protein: CASSSQVAGELFF
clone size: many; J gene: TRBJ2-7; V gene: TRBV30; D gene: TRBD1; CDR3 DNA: TGTGCCTGGAGTGTACGCTCCGGGACAGGGGCCTACGAGCAGTACTTC; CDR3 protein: CAWSVRSGTGAYEQYF
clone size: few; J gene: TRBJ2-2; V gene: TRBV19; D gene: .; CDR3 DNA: TGTGCCAGTAGTAGGTATAACACCGGGGAGCTGTTTTTT; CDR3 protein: CASSRYNTGELFF
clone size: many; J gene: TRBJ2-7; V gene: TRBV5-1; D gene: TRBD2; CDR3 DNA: TGCGCCAGCAGCTTGGAGGCTAGCGGAACCTACGAGCAGTACTTC; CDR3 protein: CASSLEASGTYEQYF
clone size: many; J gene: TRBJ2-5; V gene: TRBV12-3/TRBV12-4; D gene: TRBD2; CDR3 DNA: TGTGCCAGCAGTTTTCGGGGGGGGCGTCAAGAGACCCAGTACTTC; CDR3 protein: CASSFRGGRQETQYF
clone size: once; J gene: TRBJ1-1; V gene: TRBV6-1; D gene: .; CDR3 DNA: TGTGCCAGTACCTTGGACGGTCCGAACACTGAAGCTTTCTTT; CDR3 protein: CASTLDGPNTEAFF
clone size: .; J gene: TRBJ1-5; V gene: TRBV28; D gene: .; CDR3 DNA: TGTGCCAGCAGTCCAAGGCTCGGGGGGCAACATAGCAATCAGCCCCAGCATTTT; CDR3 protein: CASSPRLGGQHSNQPQHF
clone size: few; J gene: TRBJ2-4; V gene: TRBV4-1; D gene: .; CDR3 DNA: TGCGCCAGCAGCCAAGATCGGAGGCAGGGAAACATTCAGTACTTC; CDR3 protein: CASSQDRRQGNIQYF
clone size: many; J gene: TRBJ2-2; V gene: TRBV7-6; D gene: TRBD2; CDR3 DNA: TGTGCCAGCAGCTTCCTAGCGGGGGTGAACACCGGGGAGCTGTTTTTT; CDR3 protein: CASSFLAGVNTGELFF
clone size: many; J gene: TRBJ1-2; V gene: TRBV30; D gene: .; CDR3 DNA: TGTGCCTGGAGAAAGTTGCGCTATGGCTACACCTTC; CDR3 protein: CAWRKLRYGYTF
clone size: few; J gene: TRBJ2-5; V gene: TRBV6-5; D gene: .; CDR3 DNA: TGTGCCAGCAGTTACTCAGGTGTCGGCGTGACGCGGCGCCATACCCAGTACTTC; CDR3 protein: CASSYSGVGVTRRHTQYF
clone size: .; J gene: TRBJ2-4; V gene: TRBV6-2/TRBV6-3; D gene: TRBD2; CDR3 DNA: TGTGCCAGCAGTCTCGTAGCGGGGGACGGGAACATTCAGTACTTC; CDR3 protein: CASSLVAGDGNIQYF
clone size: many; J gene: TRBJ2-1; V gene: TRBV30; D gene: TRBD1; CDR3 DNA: TGTGCCTGGAGTGTATTGCACAGGGGTATCTACAATGAGCAGTTCTTC; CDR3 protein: CAWSVLHRGIYNEQFF
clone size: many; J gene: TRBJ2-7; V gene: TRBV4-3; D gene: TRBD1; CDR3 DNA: TGCGCCAGCAGCCTATCGTACCAGGGGGCCTACGAGCAGTACTTC; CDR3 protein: CASSLSYQGAYEQYF
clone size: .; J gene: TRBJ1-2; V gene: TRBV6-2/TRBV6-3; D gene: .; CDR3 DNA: TGTGCCAGCAGACTCCGGGAAACTTCAGCATTCTTGAACTATGGCTACACCTTC; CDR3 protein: CASRLRETSAFLNYGYTF